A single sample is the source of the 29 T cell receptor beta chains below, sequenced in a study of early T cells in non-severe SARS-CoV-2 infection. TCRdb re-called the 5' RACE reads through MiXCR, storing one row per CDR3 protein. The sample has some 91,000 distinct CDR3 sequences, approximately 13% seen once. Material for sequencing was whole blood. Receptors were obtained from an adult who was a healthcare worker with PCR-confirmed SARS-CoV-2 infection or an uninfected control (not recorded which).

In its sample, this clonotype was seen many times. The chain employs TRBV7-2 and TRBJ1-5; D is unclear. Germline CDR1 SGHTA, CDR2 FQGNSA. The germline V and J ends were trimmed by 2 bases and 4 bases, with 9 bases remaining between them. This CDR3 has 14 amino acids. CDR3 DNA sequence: TGTGCCAGCAGCTTATTTGGAGGAAATCAGCCCCAGCATTTT. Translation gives CASSLFGGNQPQHF.

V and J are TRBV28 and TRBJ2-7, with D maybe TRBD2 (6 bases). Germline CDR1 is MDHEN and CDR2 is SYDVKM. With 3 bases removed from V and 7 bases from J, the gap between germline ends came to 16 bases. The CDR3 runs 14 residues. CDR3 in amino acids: CASSLWTTPVEQYF. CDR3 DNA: TGTGCCAGCAGTTTGTGGACTACCCCTGTTGAGCAGTACTTC.

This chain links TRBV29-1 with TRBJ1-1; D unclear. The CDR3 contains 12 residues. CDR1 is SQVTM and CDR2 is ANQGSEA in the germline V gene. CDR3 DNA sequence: TGCACGGGCAAGGGTTGGAACACTGAAGCTTTCTTT. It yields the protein CTGKGWNTEAFF.

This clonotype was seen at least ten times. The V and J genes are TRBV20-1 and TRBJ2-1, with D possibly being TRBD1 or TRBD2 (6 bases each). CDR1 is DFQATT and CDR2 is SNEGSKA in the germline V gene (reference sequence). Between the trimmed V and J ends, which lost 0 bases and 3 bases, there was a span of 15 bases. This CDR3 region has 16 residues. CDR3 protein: CSARDRTGARYNEQFF. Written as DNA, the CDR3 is TGCAGTGCTAGAGATAGGACGGGGGCCCGCTACAATGAGCAGTTCTTC.

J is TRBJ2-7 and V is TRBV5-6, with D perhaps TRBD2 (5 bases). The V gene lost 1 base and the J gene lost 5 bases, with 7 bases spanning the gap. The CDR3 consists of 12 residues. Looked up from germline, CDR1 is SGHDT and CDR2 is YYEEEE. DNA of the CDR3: TGTGCCAGCAGCTTGCCGGGGAACGAGCAGTACTTC. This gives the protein CASSLPGNEQYF.

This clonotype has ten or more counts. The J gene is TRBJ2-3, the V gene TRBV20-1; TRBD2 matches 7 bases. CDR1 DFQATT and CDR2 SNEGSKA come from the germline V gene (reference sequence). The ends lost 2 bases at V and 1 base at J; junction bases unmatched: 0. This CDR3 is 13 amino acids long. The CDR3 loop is CSARSGGTDTQYF. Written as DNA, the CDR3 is TGCAGTGCTAGAAGCGGGGGCACAGATACGCAGTATTTT.

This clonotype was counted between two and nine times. The CDR3 loop is CASTVGQGYGEQFF. The CDR3 bases are TGTGCCAGTACCGTGGGACAGGGGTACGGTGAGCAGTTCTTC. The J gene is TRBJ2-1, the V gene TRBV19, with 10 positions matching TRBD1. The ends lost 7 bases at V and 9 bases at J; junction bases unmatched: 9. Germline values: CDR1 LNHDA, CDR2 SQIVND (reference sequence). The CDR3 has 14 residues.

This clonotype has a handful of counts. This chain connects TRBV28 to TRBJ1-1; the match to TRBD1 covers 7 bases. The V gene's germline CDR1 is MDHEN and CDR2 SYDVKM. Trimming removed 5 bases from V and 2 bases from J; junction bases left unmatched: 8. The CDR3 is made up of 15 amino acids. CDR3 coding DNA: TGTGCCAGCAGTGCCCCCGGGACAGCTAACACTGAAGCTTTCTTT. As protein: CASSAPGTANTEAFF.

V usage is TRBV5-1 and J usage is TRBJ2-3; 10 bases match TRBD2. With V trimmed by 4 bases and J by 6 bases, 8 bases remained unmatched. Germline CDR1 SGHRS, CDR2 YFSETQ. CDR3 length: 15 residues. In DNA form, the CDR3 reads TGCGCCAGCAGCGGGGCTAGCGGGGGACTGGATACGCAGTATTTT. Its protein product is CASSGASGGLDTQYF. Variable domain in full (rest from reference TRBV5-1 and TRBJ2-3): KAGVTQTPRYLIKTRGQQVTLSCSPISGHRSVSWYQQTPGQGLQFLFEYFSETQRNKGNFPGRFSGRQFSNSRSEMNVSTLELGDSALYLCASSGASGGLDTQYFGPGTRLTVL.

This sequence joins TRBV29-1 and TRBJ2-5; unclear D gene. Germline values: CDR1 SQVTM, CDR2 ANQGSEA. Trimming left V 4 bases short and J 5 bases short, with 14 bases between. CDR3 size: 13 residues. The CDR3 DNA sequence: TGCAGCGTTGCCCCCCTGGGGTGGGAGACCCAGTACTTC. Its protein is CSVAPLGWETQYF.

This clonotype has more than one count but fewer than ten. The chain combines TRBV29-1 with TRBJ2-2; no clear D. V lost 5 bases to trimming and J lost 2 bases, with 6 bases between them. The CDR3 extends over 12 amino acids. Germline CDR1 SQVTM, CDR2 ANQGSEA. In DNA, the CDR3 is TGCAGCGTTTTGTTCAACACCGGGGAGCTGTTTTTT. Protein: CSVLFNTGELFF.

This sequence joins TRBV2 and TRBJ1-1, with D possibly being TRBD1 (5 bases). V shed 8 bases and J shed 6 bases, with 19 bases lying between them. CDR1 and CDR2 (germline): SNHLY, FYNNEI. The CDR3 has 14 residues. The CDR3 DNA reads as TGTGCCAGCGACCGGGACCGAGGAACCGCTGAAGCTTTCTTT. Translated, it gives CASDRDRGTAEAFF.

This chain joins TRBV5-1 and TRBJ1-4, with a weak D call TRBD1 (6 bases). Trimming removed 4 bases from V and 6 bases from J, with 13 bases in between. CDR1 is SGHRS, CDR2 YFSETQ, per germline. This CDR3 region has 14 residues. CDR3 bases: TGCGCCAGCAGCCACCCCGCAGGGGATGAAAAACTGTTTTTT. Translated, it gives CASSHPAGDEKLFF. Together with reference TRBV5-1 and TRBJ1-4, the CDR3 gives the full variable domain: KAGVTQTPRYLIKTRGQQVTLSCSPISGHRSVSWYQQTPGQGLQFLFEYFSETQRNKGNFPGRFSGRQFSNSRSEMNVSTLELGDSALYLCASSHPAGDEKLFFGSGTQLSVL.

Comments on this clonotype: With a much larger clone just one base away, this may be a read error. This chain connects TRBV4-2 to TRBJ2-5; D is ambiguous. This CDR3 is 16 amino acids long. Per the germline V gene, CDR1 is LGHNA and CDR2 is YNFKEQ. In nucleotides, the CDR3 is TGTGTCAGCAGCCAAACCTTGATCGGGCAAAAAGAGACCCAGTACTTC. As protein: CVSSQTLIGQKETQYF.

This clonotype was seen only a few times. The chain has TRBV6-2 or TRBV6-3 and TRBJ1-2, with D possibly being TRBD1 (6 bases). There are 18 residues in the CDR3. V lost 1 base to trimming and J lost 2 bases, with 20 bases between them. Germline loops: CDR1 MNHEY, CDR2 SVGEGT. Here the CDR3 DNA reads TGTGCCAGCAGTTACTTATACTCCGCGACAGGATTAAACTATGGCTACACCTTC. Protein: CASSYLYSATGLNYGYTF.

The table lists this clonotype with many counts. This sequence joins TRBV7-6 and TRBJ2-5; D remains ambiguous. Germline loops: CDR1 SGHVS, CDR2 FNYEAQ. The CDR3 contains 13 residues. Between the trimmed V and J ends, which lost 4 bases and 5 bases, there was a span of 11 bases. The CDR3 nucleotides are TGTGCCAGCAGCTCCGCCTGGGTCGAGACCCAGTACTTC. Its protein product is CASSSAWVETQYF. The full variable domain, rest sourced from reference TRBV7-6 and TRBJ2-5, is GAGVSQSPRYKVTKRGQDVALRCDPISGHVSLYWYRQALGQGPEFLTYFNYEAQQDKSGLPNDRFSAERPEGSISTLTIQRTEQRDSAMYRCASSSAWVETQYFGPGTRLLVL.

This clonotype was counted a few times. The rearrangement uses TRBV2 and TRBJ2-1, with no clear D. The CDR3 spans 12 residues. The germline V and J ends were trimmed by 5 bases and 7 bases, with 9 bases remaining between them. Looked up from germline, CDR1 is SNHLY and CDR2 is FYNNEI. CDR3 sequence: CASSTAWNEQFF. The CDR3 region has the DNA TGTGCCAGCAGTACCGCCTGGAATGAGCAGTTCTTC.

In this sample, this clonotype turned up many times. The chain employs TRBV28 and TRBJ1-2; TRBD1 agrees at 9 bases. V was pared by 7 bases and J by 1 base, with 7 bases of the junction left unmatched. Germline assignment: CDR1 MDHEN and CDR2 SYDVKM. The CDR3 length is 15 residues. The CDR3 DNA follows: TGTGCCAGCACCCTAGCGGGACAGGGTAACTATGGCTACACCTTC. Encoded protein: CASTLAGQGNYGYTF.

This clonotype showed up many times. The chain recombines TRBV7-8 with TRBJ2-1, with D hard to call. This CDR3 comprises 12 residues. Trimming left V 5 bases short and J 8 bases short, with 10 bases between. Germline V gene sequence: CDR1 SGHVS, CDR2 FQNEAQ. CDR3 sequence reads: CASSPSMYEQFF. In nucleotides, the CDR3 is TGTGCCAGCAGCCCCAGCATGTATGAGCAGTTCTTC.

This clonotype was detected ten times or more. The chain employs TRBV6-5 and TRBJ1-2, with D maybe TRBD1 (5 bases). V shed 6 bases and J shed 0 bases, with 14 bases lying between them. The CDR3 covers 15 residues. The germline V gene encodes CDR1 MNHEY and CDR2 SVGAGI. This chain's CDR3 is CASRSGTEANYGYTF. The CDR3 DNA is TGTGCCAGCAGATCCGGGACCGAAGCTAACTATGGCTACACCTTC.

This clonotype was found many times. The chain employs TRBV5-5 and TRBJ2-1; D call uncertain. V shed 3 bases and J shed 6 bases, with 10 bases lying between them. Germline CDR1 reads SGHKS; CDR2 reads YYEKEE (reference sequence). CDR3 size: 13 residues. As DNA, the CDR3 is TGTGCCAGCAGCTCCGGAGCAGGCAATGAGCAGTTCTTC. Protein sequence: CASSSGAGNEQFF. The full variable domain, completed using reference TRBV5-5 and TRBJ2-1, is DAGVTQSPTHLIKTRGQQVTLRCSPISGHKSVSWYQQVLGQGPQFIFQYYEKEERGRGNFPDRFSARQFPNYSSELNVNALLLGDSALYLCASSSGAGNEQFFGPGTRLTVL.

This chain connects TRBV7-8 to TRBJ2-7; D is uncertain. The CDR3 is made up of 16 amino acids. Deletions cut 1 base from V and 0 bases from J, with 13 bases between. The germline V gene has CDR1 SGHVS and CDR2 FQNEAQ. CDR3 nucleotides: TGTGCCAGCAGCTTAGTCGAAGTAGGGTACTCCTACGAGCAGTACTTC. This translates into CASSLVEVGYSYEQYF.

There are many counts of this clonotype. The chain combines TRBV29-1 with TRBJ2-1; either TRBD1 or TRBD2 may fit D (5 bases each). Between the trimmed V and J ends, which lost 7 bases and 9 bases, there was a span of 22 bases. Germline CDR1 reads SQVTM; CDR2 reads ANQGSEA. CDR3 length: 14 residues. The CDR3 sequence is CSAPRDLINGEQFF. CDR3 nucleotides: TGCAGCGCACCCAGGGACCTGATTAACGGTGAGCAGTTCTTC.

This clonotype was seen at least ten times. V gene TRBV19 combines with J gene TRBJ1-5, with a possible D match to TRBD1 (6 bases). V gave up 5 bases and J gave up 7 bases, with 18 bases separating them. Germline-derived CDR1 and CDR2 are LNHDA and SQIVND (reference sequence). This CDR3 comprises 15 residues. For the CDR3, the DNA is TGTGCCAGTAGTGCACAACAGGGAACGGGACAGCCCCAGCATTTT. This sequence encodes CASSAQQGTGQPQHF.

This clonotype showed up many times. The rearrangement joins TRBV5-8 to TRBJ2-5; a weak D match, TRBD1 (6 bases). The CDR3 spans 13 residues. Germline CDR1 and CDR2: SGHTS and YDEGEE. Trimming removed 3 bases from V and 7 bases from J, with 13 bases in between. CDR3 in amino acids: CASSSHRVGTQYF. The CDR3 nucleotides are TGTGCCAGCAGCTCACACAGGGTCGGGACCCAGTACTTC.

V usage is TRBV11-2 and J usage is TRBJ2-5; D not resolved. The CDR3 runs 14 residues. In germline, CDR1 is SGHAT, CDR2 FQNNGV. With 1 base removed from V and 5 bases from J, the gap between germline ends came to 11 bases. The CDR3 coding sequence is TGTGCCAGCAGCTTAGGGGGTTCGAGGGAGACCCAGTACTTC. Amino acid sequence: CASSLGGSRETQYF.

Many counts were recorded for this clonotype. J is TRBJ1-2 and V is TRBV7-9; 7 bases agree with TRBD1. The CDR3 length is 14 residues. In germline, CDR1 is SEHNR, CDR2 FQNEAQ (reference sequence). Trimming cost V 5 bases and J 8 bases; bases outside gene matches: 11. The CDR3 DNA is TGTGCCAGCAGCCCAAGGACAGGTTCTATGGGCTACACCTTC. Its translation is CASSPRTGSMGYTF.

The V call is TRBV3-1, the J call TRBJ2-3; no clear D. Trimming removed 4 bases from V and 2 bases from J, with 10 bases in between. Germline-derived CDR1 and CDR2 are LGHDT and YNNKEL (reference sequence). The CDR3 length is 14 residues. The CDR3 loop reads CASSPLLATDTQYF. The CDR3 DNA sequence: TGTGCCAGCAGCCCGTTACTCGCCACAGATACGCAGTATTTT.

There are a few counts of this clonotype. The CDR3 reads CASSQVVGVGTDTQYF. CDR3 DNA sequence: TGTGCCAGCAGCCAAGTGGTCGGGGTCGGCACAGATACGCAGTATTTT. This chain links TRBV3-1 with TRBJ2-3; TRBD2 might be the D (5 bases). V was cut by 1 base and J by 1 base, with 12 bases left in between. The CDR3 runs 16 residues. The V gene's germline CDR1 is LGHDT and CDR2 YNNKEL (reference sequence).